This TCR beta chain originates from a study of T cells after posttransplantation cyclophosphamide. On this clone: Its matching antigen is unknown.

Germline assignment: CDR1 SGHRS and CDR2 YFSETQ. The CDR3 totals 18 residues. Study conclusions and caveats: Blood and skin or GI T cell repertoires showed limited TRB overlap. Recipient CMV seropositivity and CMV reactivation strongly tracked TRB clonality. Later post-transplant blood repertoires were often dominated by donor CD8+ memory clones.

Assay used: immunoSEQ multiplex PCR; TCRdb lists only in-frame clones, some missing. The data contain roughly 49,000 clones, around 84% of them seen just once; the ten biggest clones take up approximately 2.6%. Sequencing was performed on PBMCs. The gene calls are TRBV5-1 and TRBJ2-5; TRBD2 matches at 13 bases. The better agreement between TRBJ2-7 and the DNA end casts doubt on the J call. The clonotype was recovered from a man aged 25-45 years with a blood cancer, CMV-positive, and with a related stem cell donor. The CDR3 DNA reads TGCGCCAGCAGCTCTCGGACTAGCGGGAGTGTCATGGTTGGCGAGCAGTACTTC. Its protein is CASSSRTSGSVMVGEQYF.